One sample yielded the 32 T cell receptor beta chains listed below, sequenced in a study of shared clonotypes between healthy human individuals. Assay used: immunoSEQ multiplex PCR; TCRdb lists only in-frame clones, some missing. The table records 2.3 million or so clones, approximately 93% of them present only once. Sample: naive CD4+ T cells from PBMCs. This sample's subset: CD45RA+ positively selected. Receptors originate from a man between 18 and 35 years old in good health. Some clones in this sample may be carry-over from other donors' samples.

This chain joins TRBV6-6 and TRBJ2-5, with TRBD1 as a possible D gene (6 bases). Trimming stripped 2 bases from V and 3 bases from J, with 7 bases between. The CDR3 totals 13 residues. CDR1 is MNHNY, CDR2 SVGAGI, per germline (reference sequence). The CDR3 sequence is CASSYDRKETQYF. In DNA form, the CDR3 reads TGTGCCAGCAGTTACGACAGGAAAGAGACCCAGTACTTC.

DNA of the CDR3: TGTGCCAGCAGCTTGGCGGGGGGGAGGTACAATGAGCAGTTCTTC. Amino acids: CASSLAGGRYNEQFF. V usage is TRBV7-9 and J usage is TRBJ2-1; the match to TRBD2 covers 9 bases. Germline CDR1 SEHNR, CDR2 FQNEAQ (reference sequence). The CDR3 totals 15 residues. V was pared by 3 bases and J by 4 bases, with 4 bases of the junction left unmatched.

DNA of the CDR3: TGTGCCAGCAGTTCGACCCGGAACACCGGGGAGCTGTTTTTT. It translates to CASSSTRNTGELFF. The chain combines TRBV7-3 with TRBJ2-2; D is unclear. The CDR3 consists of 14 residues. Looked up from germline, CDR1 is SGHTA and CDR2 is FQGTGA. V dropped 6 bases and J dropped 1 base, with 9 bases sitting between them. The complete variable domain, with remaining parts taken from reference TRBV7-3 and TRBJ2-2, reads GAGVSQTPSNKVTEKGKYVELRCDPISGHTALYWYRQSLGQGPEFLIYFQGTGAADDSGLPNDRFFAVRPEGSVSTLKIQRTERGDSAVYLCASSSTRNTGELFFGEGSRLTVL.

The CDR3 region has the DNA TGTGCCAGCAGCTTGAGGCGGACAGGCAACAGGGAGCGTGAGCAGTTCTTC. Residues: CASSLRRTGNREREQFF. The V gene is TRBV5-6, the J gene TRBJ2-1, with 7 bases that match TRBD1. The V and J ends lost 1 base and 9 bases, in that order; junction bases with no gene match: 16. Germline CDR1 SGHDT, CDR2 YYEEEE. The CDR3 covers 17 residues.

The chain employs TRBV19 and TRBJ2-7; 7 nucleotides agree with TRBD2. The trim removed 9 bases at V and 3 bases at J, leaving 8 bases unmatched. The CDR3 consists of 13 residues. Germline CDR1 LNHDA, CDR2 SQIVND (reference sequence). CDR3 nucleotides: TGTGCCAGCCGGAAGGCGGGAGTCTACGAGCAGTACTTC. Residues: CASRKAGVYEQYF.

The V call is TRBV6-1, the J call TRBJ1-5, with D maybe TRBD1 (6 bases). Trimming cost V 1 base and J 4 bases, with 11 bases left between them. The germline gives CDR1 MNHNS, CDR2 SASEGT. The CDR3 spans 15 residues. The CDR3 protein is CASSEGWGRNQPQHF. The CDR3 region has the DNA TGTGCCAGCAGTGAAGGATGGGGGCGGAATCAGCCCCAGCATTTT.

The chain couples TRBV7-2 to TRBJ2-1, with a possible D match to TRBD1 (5 bases). The CDR3 loop spans 15 amino acids. V lost 5 bases and J 4 bases, leaving 15 bases between the germline ends. Germline CDR1 reads SGHTA; CDR2 reads FQGNSA. CDR3 sequence reads: CASSPNQGPYNEQFF. In nucleotides, the CDR3 is TGTGCCAGCAGCCCGAACCAGGGTCCGTACAATGAGCAGTTCTTC.

Remarks on this clone: This may be a read error: a much more frequent sequence differs by one nucleotide. The V gene is TRBV7-9, the J gene TRBJ1-1; D ambiguous. Trimming cost V 3 bases and J 1 base, with 6 bases left between them. CDR3 length: 13 amino acids. Per germline, CDR1 SEHNR and CDR2 FQNEAQ (reference sequence). CDR3 sequence (DNA): TGTGCCAGCAGCTTCGAGGGGAACACTGAAGCTTTCTTT. It specifies CASSFEGNTEAFF.

The chain employs TRBV6-5 and TRBJ1-4; 8 bases align to TRBD1. V lost 6 bases and J lost 7; bases outside the gene matches: 7. Germline CDR1 is MNHEY and CDR2 is SVGAGI. The CDR3 has 14 amino acids. This CDR3 reads CASRTGAEGEKLFF. The CDR3 DNA follows: TGTGCCAGCAGGACAGGGGCTGAGGGTGAAAAACTGTTTTTT.

The count of this clone is one. V gene TRBV6-6 combines with J gene TRBJ2-3; 7 positions match TRBD2. Germline V gene sequence: CDR1 MNHNY, CDR2 SVGAGI (reference sequence). With V trimmed by 4 bases and J by 4 bases, 8 bases remained unmatched. This CDR3 region has 15 residues. The CDR3 protein is CASSWTSPPSDTQYF. The CDR3 region has the DNA TGTGCCAGCAGTTGGACTAGTCCTCCCTCAGATACGCAGTATTTT.

The rearrangement uses TRBV28 and TRBJ2-7; TRBD2 matches 7 bases. The CDR3 runs to 15 residues. Germline V lookup: CDR1 MDHEN, CDR2 SYDVKM. Trimming at V came to 6 bases and at J to 0 bases, leaving 8 bases not matched to a gene. The CDR3 is CASRPGGSSSYEQYF. The CDR3 DNA is TGTGCCAGCAGGCCCGGCGGGAGCAGCTCCTACGAGCAGTACTTC.

The J gene is TRBJ2-3, the V gene TRBV2; D may be TRBD1 (5 bases). The CDR3 extends over 13 amino acids. The germline V gene has CDR1 SNHLY and CDR2 FYNNEI. Trimming left V 7 bases short and J 6 bases short, with 14 bases between. In nucleotides, the CDR3 is TGTGCCAGCACCAGGACACACCGGGATACGCAGTATTTT. Protein sequence: CASTRTHRDTQYF. Based on the CDR3 plus reference TRBV2 and TRBJ2-3, the full variable domain is EPEVTQTPSHQVTQMGQEVILRCVPISNHLYFYWYRQILGQKVEFLVSFYNNEISEKSEIFDDQFSVERPDGSNFTLKIRSTKLEDSAMYFCASTRTHRDTQYFGPGTRLTVL.

CDR3 protein: CASSQYRGPNYGYTF. In nucleotides, the CDR3 is TGTGCCAGCAGTCAATACAGGGGACCTAACTATGGCTACACCTTC. The chain combines TRBV6-5 with TRBJ1-2; 7 bases are a match to TRBD1. With V trimmed by 5 bases and J by 0 bases, 6 bases remained unmatched. The CDR3 has 15 residues. Germline CDR1 and CDR2: MNHEY and SVGAGI.

This chain joins TRBV18 and TRBJ1-3; D gene uncertain. CDR3 length equals 14 residues. Germline assignment: CDR1 KGHSH and CDR2 LQKENI. The V and J ends lost 3 bases and 0 bases respectively, with 6 bases between them. The CDR3 bases are TGTGCCAGCTCACCGGGCCCCTCTGGAAACACCATATATTTT. Translated: CASSPGPSGNTIYF.

The chain combines TRBV2 with TRBJ2-5, with 13 bases matching TRBD2. V was pared by 3 bases and J by 7 bases, with 5 bases of the junction left unmatched. CDR3 length equals 15 residues. The germline CDR1 and CDR2 sequences are SNHLY and FYNNEI. In nucleotides, the CDR3 is TGTGCCAGCAGTGATACTAGCGGGAGGGCCGGGACCCAGTACTTC. Amino acid sequence: CASSDTSGRAGTQYF.

The chain couples TRBV11-1 to TRBJ2-3; D remains ambiguous. Germline V gene sequence: CDR1 SGHAT, CDR2 FQDESV (reference sequence). Trimming shortened V by 2 bases and J by 4 bases, and 10 bases separated the two germline ends. This CDR3 has 14 amino acids. The CDR3 nucleotides read TGTGCCAGCAGCTTAAAACCGGCAGCAGATACGCAGTATTTT. It encodes CASSLKPAADTQYF. The whole variable domain, remainder taken from reference TRBV11-1 and TRBJ2-3, is EAEVAQSPRYKITEKSQAVAFWCDPISGHATLYWYRQILGQGPELLVQFQDESVVDDSQLPKDRFSAERLKGVDSTLKIQPAELGDSAMYLCASSLKPAADTQYFGPGTRLTVL.

The V gene is TRBV5-1, the J gene TRBJ1-4; the D gene is possibly TRBD1 (5 bases). Germline values: CDR1 SGHRS, CDR2 YFSETQ. The CDR3 covers 15 residues. The ends were cut back, 4 bases at V and 6 bases at J, with 16 bases in the middle. The CDR3 loop reads CASSAGRGGDEKLFF. The CDR3 DNA follows: TGCGCCAGCAGCGCGGGGCGGGGAGGAGATGAAAAACTGTTTTTT.

This chain connects TRBV5-1 to TRBJ2-7; D may be TRBD2 (5 bases). Germline assignment: CDR1 SGHRS and CDR2 YFSETQ. The CDR3 contains 17 residues. V gave up 0 bases and J gave up 2 bases, with 18 bases separating them. As DNA, the CDR3 is TGCGCCAGCAGCTTGGCCCTTGGAATGGACGGGGCCTACGAGCAGTACTTC. It codes for CASSLALGMDGAYEQYF.

With respect to this clone: The junction differs from germline at one of its ends, possibly a read error. J is TRBJ1-6 and V is TRBV7-9, with D possibly matching TRBD1 (5 bases). CDR1 and CDR2 from the germline V gene are SEHNR and FQNEAQ (reference sequence). CDR3 length: 17 amino acids. The CDR3 region is CASSSTARSSYNSPFHF. The CDR3 DNA sequence: TGTGCCAGCAGCTCGACAGCCAGGAGCTCCTATAATTCACCCTTCCACTTT.

The table lists this clone with a few counts. This chain joins TRBV5-8 and TRBJ1-1; D is unclear. Germline V gene lookup returns CDR1 SGHTS and CDR2 YDEGEE. Trimming removed 0 bases at V and 4 bases at J, with 7 bases between. The CDR3 consists of 13 residues. CDR3 bases: TGTGCCAGCAGCTTGGTCCAACTCACTGAAGCTTTCTTT. Its protein is CASSLVQLTEAFF.

The CDR3 nucleotides are TGTGCCAGCAGCCCCGCGGCGGGAGTAGTGGACGAGCAGTACTTC. Translating gives CASSPAAGVVDEQYF. The gene calls are TRBV9 and TRBJ2-7; TRBD2 aligns across 7 bases. Unmatched junction bases numbered 12, after V lost 4 bases and J lost 5 bases. Germline-derived CDR1 and CDR2 are SGDLS and YYNGEE. The CDR3 has 15 residues. The complete variable domain, with remaining parts taken from reference TRBV9 and TRBJ2-7, reads DSGVTQTPKHLITATGQRVTLRCSPRSGDLSVYWYQQSLDQGLQFLIQYYNGEERAKGNILERFSAQQFPDLHSELNLSSLELGDSALYFCASSPAAGVVDEQYFGPGTRLTVT.

This sequence joins TRBV10-2 and TRBJ2-1; TRBD2 is a possible D gene (5 bases). V was trimmed by 2 bases and J by 4 bases, leaving 9 bases between them. CDR3 length: 14 residues. Germline CDR1 is WSHSY and CDR2 is SAAADI. DNA of the CDR3: TGCGCCAGCAGTGAGGCTAGCCGTTACAATGAGCAGTTCTTC. The encoded protein is CASSEASRYNEQFF.

The CDR3 bases are TGTGCCAGTTGGACAGGGCATGGGGCTAGCAATCAGCCCCAGCATTTT. Amino acid sequence: CASWTGHGASNQPQHF. This sequence joins TRBV19 and TRBJ1-5; 8 bases line up with TRBD1. This CDR3 is 16 amino acids long. Germline V gene lookup returns CDR1 LNHDA and CDR2 SQIVND (reference sequence). The V gene end was trimmed by 8 bases and the J gene end by 0 bases; junction bases not matched to a gene: 9.

Regarding this clone: Other DNA sequences in the same sample also yield this CDR3. CDR3 bases: TGTGCCAGCAGTTTACTTGGGCAGTTGAACACTGAAGCTTTCTTT. This sequence encodes CASSLLGQLNTEAFF. V and J are TRBV28 and TRBJ1-1; no reliable D call. The CDR3 consists of 15 residues. V gave up 2 bases and J gave up 0 bases, with 10 bases separating them. Germline CDR1 is MDHEN and CDR2 is SYDVKM.

The V and J genes are TRBV5-6 and TRBJ1-6; 8 positions match TRBD1. This CDR3 is built from 16 residues. Germline trimming cut 4 bases from V and 9 bases from J; bases unmatched to any gene: 12. Germline lookup yields CDR1 SGHDT and CDR2 YYEEEE. In DNA form, the CDR3 reads TGTGCCAGCAGCCGGATCTGGGCAGGGGGCTCTTCACCCCTCCACTTT. Translating gives CASSRIWAGGSSPLHF.

This clone was recorded only once. The chain combines TRBV18 with TRBJ2-7, with D perhaps TRBD1 or TRBD2 (5 bases each). V dropped 2 bases and J dropped 9 bases, with 11 bases sitting between them. CDR3 length equals 12 residues. The germline gives CDR1 KGHSH, CDR2 LQKENI. CDR3 protein: CASSPSGDGQYF. In DNA, the CDR3 is TGTGCCAGCTCACCATCCGGGGACGGGCAGTACTTC.

The chain uses TRBV6-6 and TRBJ1-1; 11 bases match TRBD1. Trimming at V came to 2 bases and at J to 4 bases, leaving 0 bases not matched to a gene. This CDR3 is 14 amino acids long. CDR1 and CDR2 from the germline V gene are MNHNY and SVGAGI (reference sequence). The CDR3 protein is CASSYGTGGTEAFF. CDR3 nucleotide sequence: TGTGCCAGCAGTTACGGGACAGGGGGCACTGAAGCTTTCTTT.

The chain is built from TRBV19 and TRBJ1-5; TRBD1 aligns across 10 bases. The junction had 8 bases not matched to a gene; V was cut back by 5 bases and J by 7 bases. The germline V gene has CDR1 LNHDA and CDR2 SQIVND (reference sequence). There are 15 residues in the CDR3. This CDR3 reads CASSWDRGWGQPQHF. CDR3 sequence (DNA): TGTGCCAGTAGTTGGGACAGGGGATGGGGCCAGCCCCAGCATTTT.

V gene TRBV5-4 combines with J gene TRBJ2-7; the D gene is possibly TRBD1 (5 bases). There are 15 residues in the CDR3. The germline gives CDR1 SGHNT, CDR2 YYREEE (reference sequence). Trimming took 5 bases from V and 3 from J, leaving 18 bases between them. The CDR3 sequence: CASRTGEGDYYEQYF. In nucleotides, the CDR3 is TGTGCCAGCAGAACAGGTGAAGGGGATTACTACGAGCAGTACTTC. Variable domain in full (rest from reference TRBV5-4 and TRBJ2-7): ETGVTQSPTHLIKTRGQQVTLRCSSQSGHNTVSWYQQALGQGPQFIFQYYREEENGRGNFPPRFSGLQFPNYSSELNVNALELDDSALYLCASRTGEGDYYEQYFGPGTRLTVT.

The chain couples TRBV28 to TRBJ2-1; D call uncertain. The germline V gene encodes CDR1 MDHEN and CDR2 SYDVKM. The CDR3 totals 12 residues. V shed 6 bases and J shed 9 bases, with 12 bases lying between them. This CDR3 reads CASSSLPSEQFF. The CDR3, as DNA: TGTGCCAGCAGCTCCCTCCCCAGTGAGCAGTTCTTC.

The chain carries TRBV7-2 and TRBJ2-5; D perhaps matches TRBD1 (5 bases). The CDR3 is 16 residues long. Trimming removed 4 bases from V and 5 bases from J, with 20 bases in between. The germline V gene encodes CDR1 SGHTA and CDR2 FQGNSA. The CDR3 nucleotides read TGTGCCAGCAGCTCCGGACCGAGGTGGGGCCGGGAGACCCAGTACTTC. Amino acids: CASSSGPRWGRETQYF.

The chain has TRBV10-3 and TRBJ1-5; D is possibly TRBD1 (5 bases). Germline CDR1 ENHRY, CDR2 SYGVKD. This CDR3 contains 12 residues. The V end lost 3 bases, the J end lost 7 bases, and 7 bases lay between the germline ends. The DNA of the CDR3 is TGTGCCATCAGTGAAGGGGCCCAGCCCCAGCATTTT. It encodes CAISEGAQPQHF.